This T cell receptor beta chain is drawn from a study of Ad26.COV2.S vaccination and SARS-CoV-2 variants. Study observations and caveats: Vaccine recipients surpassed placebo recipients in spike-specific TCR breadth. Breadth of non-spike TCRs did not differ between vaccinees and placebo recipients.

This clone showed up just once. Its antigen is as yet unknown. Treatment given: roughly 18 received Ad26.COV2.S at low or high dose, single or two shots; roughly five received placebo; per-sample allocation not given. Day 63 after the first injection of vaccine or placebo was the sampling time. Sequencing was performed with immunoSEQ multiplex PCR; in TCRdb, only in-frame clones are kept and a portion is missing. Found here are around 450,000 clones, around 90% of them singletons; the top ten hold more than 3.5%. Material: peripheral blood, obtained in a trial of Ad26.COV2.S vaccine versus placebo. The sequence was obtained from a person between 18 and 65 years old who received the Ad26.COV2.S COVID-19 vaccine or a placebo.

CDR3 DNA sequence: TGTGCCATCAGTGCGCTAGCGGAGGCTTACAATGAGCAGTTCTTC. Its protein product is CAISALAEAYNEQFF. The V and J genes are TRBV10-3 and TRBJ2-1; TRBD2 agrees at 7 bases. The V gene's germline CDR1 is ENHRY and CDR2 SYGVKD. The CDR3 is 15 amino acids. The V gene end was trimmed by 4 bases and the J gene end by 4 bases; junction bases not matched to a gene: 7.